This T cell receptor beta chain derives from a study of graft-versus-host responses after intestinal transplantation (dated by TCRdb to the early 2020s). At the level of the whole study: The transplants that recipients got were multivisceral, liver-intestinal, or isolated intestinal. Rather than being sequenced by the commercial service, samples from a few later patients were sequenced in-house on an Illumina MiSeq and processed with MiXCR. Bulk TCR-beta CDR3 sequencing was used to track graft-versus-host and host-versus-graft alloreactive T cell clones in the graft, circulation and bone marrow after intestinal transplantation. Every recipient was given anti-thymocyte globulin induction, then maintenance tacrolimus and steroids for two to three years. A cohort of 24 intestinal transplant recipients, including one retransplant, was enrolled, and 3 patients lacking pretransplant specimens were excluded. To identify alloreactive clones, pre-transplant mixed lymphocyte reaction products were sequenced and compared with unstimulated pre-transplant donor and recipient T cells. Donor T cell macrochimerism was defined as a peak of at least 4% donor T cells among recipient peripheral blood mononuclear cells.

Note on this clone: This receptor's antigen is unknown. No quality values exist for individual bases; no much larger clone is one base distant.

As encoded in the germline V gene, CDR1 is MGHRA while CDR2 is YSYEKL. Trimming costs V 0 bases and J 3 bases, and their ends lie 6 bases apart. The CDR3 spans 14 residues, from the cysteine through the phenylalanine. The CDR3 DNA has 42 bases and is translated from base 1. On the study overall, not on this receptor specifically: In patients with donor T cell macrochimerism, the allografts had high GvH to HvG T cell clonal ratios. The conclusions were limited by the relatively low number and heterogeneity of the intestinal transplant patients. Early after transplant, peak levels of circulating GvH clones were associated with declines in HvG clones. GvH clones turned up in recipient bone marrow, with some appearing earlier in ileal mucosa or blood, a pattern consistent with an intestinal mucosal origin.

The library was obtained by the immunoSEQ multiplex PCR assay. For most patients, genomic DNA was isolated using the Qiagen DNeasy Blood and Tissue Kit and was shipped frozen to Adaptive Biotechnologies for TCR sequencing. High-throughput TCR-beta CDR3 sequencing of genomic DNA from most patients was performed by Adaptive Biotechnologies. In the original analysis: Adaptive's ImmunoSEQ software was the source of the TCR sequencing data for 15 to 20 patients, while three other patients were processed with MiXCR and VDJtools. To correct CD4 versus CD8 sorting errors, any sequence found in both subsets at a frequency ratio below 5:1 was removed. CDR3 nucleotide sequences shared between donor and recipient were removed because their origin could not be assigned. Alloreactive clones required at least 2-fold expansion over unstimulated cells and minimum CFSE-low frequency of 0.002% (template counts) or 0.001% (read counts). A clone was considered mappable if detected in the sequenced pre-transplant spleen, lymph node, or MLR CFSE-low populations of the donor or recipient. Cumulative frequency of alloreactive clones was calculated as a percentage of all sequences weighted by copy number. The table was pulled from immuneACCESS by TCRdb, which kept in-frame rearrangements only. Such tables lose some clones; where checked, under half of the loss comes from unresolved V genes, and the rest has no known cause. That table is the source of V, J and clone size, and D and trimming were worked out from the DNA. The sample table contains about 90,000 clones; only one count was recorded for over 85% of them. The ten top clones hold less than 0.6% of the sample.

The time point label here, explained by the study, means: cells obtained before transplantation from donor or recipient. CD3+CD4+ and CD3+CD8+ populations were FACS-sorted from unstimulated pre-transplant donor and recipient cells taken from spleen or lymph nodes. The sample in question was unstimulated CD8+ T cells sorted from spleen or lymph node cells, obtained before intestinal transplant. The chain links TRBV4-1 with TRBJ2-1, with an unclear D gene assignment. The receptor's source is a human donor who received an intestinal transplant. The nucleotide sequence is TGCGCCAGCAGCCAAGATAGTTTCTACAATGAGCAGTTCTTC. The resulting protein is CASSQDSFYNEQFF.